The 28 T cell receptor beta chains listed next were all sequenced from one sample in a study of blood T cell repertoires in COVID-19. Libraries were prepared by immunoSEQ multiplex PCR; TCRdb keeps only in-frame clonotypes and omits some of them. The sample includes about 170,000 clones, just under 90% of them seen just once. Sequencing was done on a sample of peripheral blood. The receptors were gathered from a man between 18 and 35 years old with active or convalescent COVID-19.

The rearrangement uses TRBV6-4 and TRBJ1-2, with D hard to call. The V gene lost 2 bases and the J gene lost 5 bases, with 6 bases spanning the gap. The length of the CDR3 is 12 residues. Germline V gene sequence: CDR1 MRHNA, CDR2 SNTAGT. The CDR3 loop is CASSDGQYGYTF. CDR3 DNA: TGTGCCAGCAGTGACGGGCAGTATGGCTACACCTTC.

The CDR3 DNA reads TGTGCCAGCAGCAGGACACCTTCTTATGGCTACACCTTC. Protein sequence: CASSRTPSYGYTF. The gene calls are TRBV11-2 and TRBJ1-2; D may be TRBD1 (5 bases). This CDR3 region has 13 residues. Per germline, CDR1 SGHAT and CDR2 FQNNGV. The germline V and J ends were trimmed by 5 bases and 5 bases, with 12 bases remaining between them.

The J gene is TRBJ1-5, the V gene TRBV5-1, with TRBD1 matching 8 bases. Germline trimming cut 4 bases from V and 4 bases from J; bases unmatched to any gene: 10. Germline loops: CDR1 SGHRS, CDR2 YFSETQ. The CDR3 contains 16 residues. The CDR3 nucleotides are TGCGCCAGCAGCAAGACAGGGGATGGGGGGAATCAGCCCCAGCATTTT. It translates to CASSKTGDGGNQPQHF.

The V and J genes are TRBV11-2 and TRBJ1-3, with D tentatively TRBD1 (5 bases). CDR1 and CDR2 from the germline V gene are SGHAT and FQNNGV. The CDR3 loop spans 15 amino acids. Trimming removed 6 bases from V and 1 base from J, with 13 bases in between. CDR3 in amino acids: CASSQDMTSGNTIYF. CDR3 in DNA: TGTGCCAGCAGTCAGGACATGACTTCTGGAAACACCATATATTTT.

This clone occurred once. V gene TRBV7-3 combines with J gene TRBJ2-1, with TRBD1 identical over 7 bases. The length of the CDR3 is 15 residues. CDR1 and CDR2 from the germline V gene are SGHTA and FQGTGA. V lost 2 bases, J lost 3 bases, and 4 bases stayed unmatched. As DNA, the CDR3 is TGTGCCAGCAGCTTATACACAGGGGACTACAATGAGCAGTTCTTC. This translates into CASSLYTGDYNEQFF. The full variable domain, its missing parts supplied by reference TRBV7-3 and TRBJ2-1, is GAGVSQTPSNKVTEKGKYVELRCDPISGHTALYWYRQSLGQGPEFLIYFQGTGAADDSGLPNDRFFAVRPEGSVSTLKIQRTERGDSAVYLCASSLYTGDYNEQFFGPGTRLTVL.

This clone came up a few times. V and J are TRBV7-2 and TRBJ1-1; D unclear. Looked up from germline, CDR1 is SGHTA and CDR2 is FQGNSA. This CDR3 is built from 12 residues. V was cut by 5 bases and J by 8 bases, with 12 bases left in between. This CDR3 is CASSLFGGEAFF. The CDR3 region has the DNA TGTGCCAGCAGCCTATTTGGCGGGGAAGCTTTCTTT.

V and J are TRBV4-2 and TRBJ1-2, with D maybe TRBD1 (6 bases). The CDR3 totals 16 residues. Germline V gene lookup returns CDR1 LGHNA and CDR2 YNFKEQ. Trimming left V 1 base short and J 7 bases short, with 19 bases between. CDR3 region: CASSQVGGGAESGYTF. The DNA for the CDR3 is TGTGCCAGCAGCCAAGTGGGTGGGGGGGCAGAAAGTGGCTACACCTTC.

This rearrangement joins TRBV27 to TRBJ2-5, with TRBD1 matching 10 bases. Germline V lookup: CDR1 MNHEY, CDR2 SMNVEV (reference sequence). With 5 bases clipped from V and 7 bases from J, the junction kept 7 bases outside the gene matches. The CDR3 has 14 residues. CDR3 sequence: CASSPDRGLVTQYF. The CDR3 DNA is TGTGCCAGCAGTCCAGACAGGGGGCTAGTGACCCAGTACTTC.

The chain is built from TRBV7-3 and TRBJ2-1; 9 nucleotides line up with TRBD2. J was trimmed by 8 bases and V by 6 bases; bases with no gene match: 5. The CDR3 contains 13 residues. The germline gives CDR1 SGHTA, CDR2 FQGTGA. CDR3 sequence reads: CASSSIAGDEQFF. The DNA of the CDR3 is TGTGCCAGCAGTTCTATAGCGGGAGATGAGCAGTTCTTC.

This sequence joins TRBV27 and TRBJ1-1; D is possibly TRBD1 (6 bases). Germline V gives CDR1 MNHEY, CDR2 SMNVEV (reference sequence). There are 14 residues in the CDR3. V shed 6 bases and J shed 2 bases, with 13 bases lying between them. The CDR3 sequence: CASSPGTHNTEAFF. CDR3 nucleotide sequence: TGTGCCAGCAGCCCAGGGACACACAACACTGAAGCTTTCTTT.

The J gene is TRBJ1-4, the V gene TRBV2; no reliable D call. V lost 8 bases and J lost 3, with 10 bases in between. The germline V gene has CDR1 SNHLY and CDR2 FYNNEI. The CDR3 has 13 residues. The CDR3 reads CASALGANEKLFF. The CDR3 region has the DNA TGTGCCAGCGCATTGGGAGCTAATGAAAAACTGTTTTTT.

The J gene is TRBJ1-3, the V gene TRBV19; 8 nucleotides match TRBD1. Germline V gives CDR1 LNHDA, CDR2 SQIVND (reference sequence). This CDR3 comprises 14 residues. The V segment lost 4 bases and the J segment 4 bases; nucleotides outside the gene matches: 3. The CDR3 DNA reads as TGTGCCAGTAGTACCAGGGGGCCAGGAAACACCATATATTTT. Its protein product is CASSTRGPGNTIYF.

The rearrangement links TRBV3-1 (or the pseudogene TRBV3-2) to TRBJ2-4; 8 nucleotides agree with TRBD2. Germline lookup yields CDR1 LGHDT and CDR2 YNNKEL (reference sequence). J lost 6 bases, V lost 4 bases, and 5 bases had no gene match. The CDR3 is made up of 14 amino acids. CDR3 nucleotide sequence: TGTGCCAGCAGCCCGCCGGGACTAGGAAACATTCAGTACTTC. It yields the protein CASSPPGLGNIQYF.

The chain carries TRBV6-2 or TRBV6-3 and TRBJ1-6, with D tentatively TRBD1 (5 bases). Germline V gene data show CDR1 as MNHEY and CDR2 as SVGEGT. The CDR3 has 14 residues. V lost 5 bases, J lost 7 bases, and 12 bases lay in between. This CDR3 reads CASSRGTANSPLHF. The CDR3 region has the DNA TGTGCCAGCAGTCGGGGGACGGCGAATTCACCCCTCCACTTT.

The CDR3 nucleotides are TGTGCCAGCAGCCCCACAGGGGCGATGAACACTGAAGCTTTCTTT. This sequence encodes CASSPTGAMNTEAFF. The chain couples TRBV3-1 (or the pseudogene TRBV3-2) to TRBJ1-1; 7 bases align to TRBD1. Losses at the gene ends were 4 bases for V and 0 bases for J; bases not matched to a gene: 5. Germline CDR1 LGHDT, CDR2 YNNKEL (reference sequence). The CDR3 totals 15 residues.

The rearrangement uses TRBV19 and TRBJ1-2; weak D call: TRBD1 (5 bases). V lost 7 bases to trimming and J lost 3 bases, with 18 bases between them. The germline gives CDR1 LNHDA, CDR2 SQIVND (reference sequence). CDR3 length equals 15 residues. The CDR3 DNA is TGTGCCAGTATGCTTGGACACTTCACTTACTATGGCTACACCTTC. The encoded protein is CASMLGHFTYYGYTF.

V is TRBV6-2 or TRBV6-3 and J is TRBJ2-7; no clear D gene. The CDR3 runs to 12 residues. Trimming pared 2 bases from V and 10 bases from J, leaving 12 bases between. Germline CDR1 and CDR2: MNHEY and SVGEGT. The CDR3 DNA sequence: TGTGCCAGCAGTTACGGGCTCGGTTACCAGTACTTC. Translating gives CASSYGLGYQYF.

This chain joins TRBV7-2 and TRBJ1-2; 7 positions agree with TRBD1. The CDR3 extends over 15 amino acids. V was clipped by 5 bases and J by 6 bases; unmatched bases: 12. Germline V lookup: CDR1 SGHTA, CDR2 FQGNSA. This CDR3 is CASSMPGQKFDGYTF. CDR3 DNA: TGTGCCAGCAGCATGCCGGGACAGAAATTCGATGGCTACACCTTC.

The chain recombines TRBV5-4 with TRBJ2-5; 7 bases match TRBD1. Germline-derived CDR1 and CDR2 are SGHNT and YYREEE (reference sequence). The length of the CDR3 is 16 residues. J was trimmed by 2 bases and V by 4 bases; bases with no gene match: 11. The CDR3 loop reads CASSLEDGTVQETQYF. CDR3 nucleotide sequence: TGTGCCAGCAGCCTAGAAGACGGGACAGTTCAAGAGACCCAGTACTTC.

The chain uses TRBV18 and TRBJ2-1; 8 nucleotides align to TRBD2. Per the germline V gene, CDR1 is KGHSH and CDR2 is LQKENI. The CDR3 is 15 residues long. V shed 4 bases, J shed 4 bases, and the junction held 6 bases outside the gene matches. DNA for the CDR3: TGTGCCAGCTCACGAGCTAGCGGGTGGTACAATGAGCAGTTCTTC. Translating it yields CASSRASGWYNEQFF.

The chain employs TRBV30 and TRBJ2-5, with a tentative D call TRBD2 (6 bases). CDR3 length: 15 residues. Germline V gene sequence: CDR1 GTSNPN, CDR2 SVGIG (reference sequence). Trimming pared 2 bases from V and 2 bases from J, leaving 15 bases between. The CDR3: CAWSSPGDRQETQYF. CDR3 nucleotides: TGTGCCTGGAGTTCCCCGGGAGATAGACAAGAGACCCAGTACTTC.

The V gene is TRBV10-1, the J gene TRBJ2-3; possible D gene TRBD1, 5 bases. Trimming took 7 bases from V and 2 from J, leaving 7 bases between them. The CDR3 runs to 12 residues. Germline-derived CDR1 and CDR2 are WNHNN and SYGVQD (reference sequence). The DNA for the CDR3 is TGCGCCAGCATGGGGCTCACAGATACGCAGTATTTT. Amino acids: CASMGLTDTQYF.

The CDR3, as DNA: TGTGCCAGCAGGTCGCAAGGGGCCCCTTCCCAGCATTTT. This gives the protein CASRSQGAPSQHF. The V call is TRBV28, the J call TRBJ1-5, with D perhaps matching TRBD1 (5 bases). Germline CDR1 and CDR2: MDHEN and SYDVKM. CDR3 length: 13 amino acids. Trimming pared 6 bases from V and 11 bases from J, leaving 17 bases between. Variable domain in full (rest from reference TRBV28 and TRBJ1-5): DVKVTQSSRYLVKRTGEKVFLECVQDMDHENMFWYRQDPGLGLRLIYFSYDVKMKEKGDIPEGYSVSREKKERFSLILESASTNQTSMYLCASRSQGAPSQHFGDGTRLSIL.

This chain links TRBV2 with TRBJ2-1; 7 positions agree with TRBD1. Germline V lookup: CDR1 SNHLY, CDR2 FYNNEI. The CDR3 has 17 amino acids. The ends lost 8 bases at V and 1 base at J; junction bases unmatched: 14. CDR3 DNA: TGTGCCAGCTCAGACAACAGGGGAGCGAAGTCCTACAATGAGCAGTTCTTC. Translation gives CASSDNRGAKSYNEQFF.

V is TRBV7-2 and J is TRBJ2-5; TRBD2 matches 7 bases. The CDR3 has 15 residues. Germline trimming cut 4 bases from V and 3 bases from J; bases unmatched to any gene: 8. Germline V gene data show CDR1 as SGHTA and CDR2 as FQGNSA. The CDR3 nucleotides read TGTGCCAGCAGCTCCCACATTGGGGGGGAAGAGACCCAGTACTTC. Protein: CASSSHIGGEETQYF.

The rearrangement links TRBV7-9 to TRBJ2-7; the match to TRBD2 covers 8 bases. Germline assignment: CDR1 SEHNR and CDR2 FQNEAQ (reference sequence). The CDR3 loop spans 16 amino acids. Trimming took 3 bases from V and 2 from J; bases not matched to a gene: 9. CDR3 nucleotides: TGTGCCAGCAGCTTTCAGGGTAGCGGGGTCCCCTACGAGCAGTACGTC. This sequence encodes CASSFQGSGVPYEQYV.

The chain joins TRBV9 to TRBJ2-5; 10 bases match TRBD2. CDR3 size: 14 residues. Germline V CDR1 and CDR2: SGDLS, YYNGEE. The V gene end was trimmed by 3 bases and the J gene end by 4 bases; junction bases not matched to a gene: 3. The CDR3 here is CASSAVAGGETQYF. CDR3 bases: TGTGCCAGCAGCGCAGTAGCGGGAGGAGAGACCCAGTACTTC.

The rearrangement joins TRBV4-2 to TRBJ2-1; D may be TRBD2 (6 bases). The germline gives CDR1 LGHNA, CDR2 YNFKEQ. V lost 3 bases, J lost 5 bases, and 17 bases lay in between. This CDR3 contains 16 residues. The CDR3 loop is CASSQLWTIKDNEQFF. DNA for the CDR3: TGTGCCAGCAGCCAGTTATGGACTATCAAAGACAATGAGCAGTTCTTC.